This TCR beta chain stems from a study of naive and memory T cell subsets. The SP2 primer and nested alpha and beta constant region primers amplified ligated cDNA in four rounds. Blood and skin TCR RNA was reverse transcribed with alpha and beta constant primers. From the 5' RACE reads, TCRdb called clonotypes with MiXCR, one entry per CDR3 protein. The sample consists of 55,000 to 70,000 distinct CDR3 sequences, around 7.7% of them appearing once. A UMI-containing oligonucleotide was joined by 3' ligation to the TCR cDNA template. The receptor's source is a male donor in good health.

CDR3 amino acids: CASRTISYEQYF. CDR3 nucleotide sequence: TGTGCCAGCAGAACTATTAGCTACGAGCAGTACTTC. The genes are TRBV6-5 and TRBJ2-7, with D hard to call. The CDR3 totals 12 residues. Trimming took 6 bases from V and 3 from J, leaving 9 bases between them. Germline values: CDR1 MNHEY, CDR2 SVGAGI.